What follows are 15 T cell receptor beta chains derived from one specimen sequenced in a study of immune heterogeneity within non-small cell lung tumors (dated by TCRdb to 2016 to 2019). The TCR template was genomic DNA extracted from bulk tumor tissue, and 600 ng of gDNA was amplified for each sample. During surgery, several biopsies were collected from each primary tumor and placed as far from one another as possible within the tumor mass. The study cohort was described as untreated, and patients were newly diagnosed NSCLC cases undergoing curative surgery. For sequencing, a HiSeq X Ten was employed. The TCR beta CDR3 region was amplified with a multiplex PCR system whose first round ran for approximately 10 cycles using 32 V-gene forward primers and 13 J-gene reverse primers. Using fastp at Q25 and MiXCR, TCRdb reprocessed the public reads and kept productive beta chains. A single entry per CDR3 protein holds the most common genes and DNA from its merged rows. Here the sample has under 25,000 distinct CDR3 sequences; around 27% occur a single time. About 3.9% of the sample is taken by the ten largest.

Material for sequencing was lung tumor tissue. These receptors all come from a middle-aged man with non-small cell lung cancer.

The J gene is TRBJ2-2, the V gene TRBV7-6; TRBD1 matches 7 bases. The V segment lost 2 bases and the J segment 7 bases; nucleotides outside the gene matches: 13. Per germline, CDR1 SGHVS and CDR2 FNYEAQ. The CDR3 spans 17 residues. The CDR3: CASSLLSTGWVNGELFF. In DNA form, the CDR3 reads TGTGCCAGCAGCTTACTGTCGACAGGGTGGGTCAACGGGGAGCTGTTTTTT. The full variable domain, completed using reference TRBV7-6 and TRBJ2-2, is GAGVSQSPRYKVTKRGQDVALRCDPISGHVSLYWYRQALGQGPEFLTYFNYEAQQDKSGLPNDRFSAERPEGSISTLTIQRTEQRDSAMYRCASSLLSTGWVNGELFFGEGSRLTVL.

This clonotype was picked up many times. The chain is built from TRBV5-6 and TRBJ2-7; no reliable D call. CDR3 length: 12 amino acids. V gave up 2 bases and J gave up 5 bases, with 8 bases separating them. CDR1 is SGHDT, CDR2 YYEEEE, per germline. In DNA, the CDR3 is TGTGCCAGCAGCTTAAAGGGCCACGAGCAGTACTTC. Amino acids: CASSLKGHEQYF. Full variable domain (missing parts from reference TRBV5-6 and TRBJ2-7): DAGVTQSPTHLIKTRGQQVTLRCSPKSGHDTVSWYQQALGQGPQFIFQYYEEEERQRGNFPDRFSGHQFPNYSSELNVNALLLGDSALYLCASSLKGHEQYFGPGTRLTVT.

This rearrangement joins TRBV10-3 to TRBJ2-3, with D uncertain. Looked up from germline, CDR1 is ENHRY and CDR2 is SYGVKD. The length of the CDR3 is 13 residues. Trimming left V 4 bases short and J 4 bases short, with 9 bases between. CDR3 DNA: TGTGCCATCAGTGTAAACGTGGCAGATACGCAGTATTTT. Translation gives CAISVNVADTQYF.

This clonotype showed up many times. The J gene is TRBJ1-1, the V gene TRBV3-1; D ambiguous. Trimming left V 1 base short and J 2 bases short, with 11 bases between. CDR3 length: 15 amino acids. Looked up from germline, CDR1 is LGHDT and CDR2 is YNNKEL (reference sequence). The CDR3 DNA reads TGTGCCAGCAGCCAAGGCCGTCTCAGCAACACTGAAGCTTTCTTT. As protein: CASSQGRLSNTEAFF. The complete variable domain, with remaining parts taken from reference TRBV3-1 and TRBJ1-1, reads DTAVSQTPKYLVTQMGNDKSIKCEQNLGHDTMYWYKQDSKKFLKIMFSYNNKELIINETVPNRFSPKSPDKAHLNLHINSLELGDSAVYFCASSQGRLSNTEAFFGQGTRLTVV.

The chain joins TRBV28 to TRBJ2-7; the D is unclear. V was clipped by 8 bases and J by 4 bases, with 18 bases between them. CDR3 length: 14 residues. Germline CDR1 and CDR2: MDHEN and SYDVKM. The CDR3 region has the DNA TGTGCCAGCGGGCTCTTCACTATGAGGTACGAGCAGTACTTC. Encoded protein: CASGLFTMRYEQYF. Drawing the rest from reference TRBV28 and TRBJ2-7, the complete variable domain is DVKVTQSSRYLVKRTGEKVFLECVQDMDHENMFWYRQDPGLGLRLIYFSYDVKMKEKGDIPEGYSVSREKKERFSLILESASTNQTSMYLCASGLFTMRYEQYFGPGTRLTVT.

This clonotype was counted between two and nine times. The rearrangement links TRBV4-1 to TRBJ2-1; 11 positions match TRBD2. With 0 bases clipped from V and 13 bases from J, the junction kept 20 bases outside the gene matches. There are 19 residues in the CDR3. The V gene's germline CDR1 is MGHRA and CDR2 YSYEKL. The CDR3 reads CASSQERTRELAGGPFQFF. The CDR3 coding sequence is TGCGCCAGCAGCCAAGAAAGAACGCGGGAATTAGCGGGAGGGCCTTTTCAGTTCTTC.

J is TRBJ1-1 and V is TRBV5-4, with TRBD1 matching over 8 bases. Germline loops: CDR1 SGHNT, CDR2 YYREEE (reference sequence). The V segment lost 5 bases and the J segment 6 bases; nucleotides outside the gene matches: 6. CDR3 length equals 13 residues. The CDR3 region is CASSSGTGPEAFF. Here the CDR3 DNA reads TGTGCCAGCAGTTCCGGGACAGGACCTGAAGCTTTCTTT.

The sample holds many counts of this clonotype. The rearrangement uses TRBV5-1 and TRBJ1-2; 9 nucleotides agree with TRBD1. The J segment lost 11 bases and the V segment lost 0 bases, leaving 14 bases of the junction unmatched. Germline lookup yields CDR1 SGHRS and CDR2 YFSETQ. The CDR3 has 16 amino acids. The CDR3 DNA reads as TGCGCCAGCAGCTTGGACTACCTCCGGGACAGGGATTTGTACACCTTC. This translates into CASSLDYLRDRDLYTF.

The chain is built from TRBV19 and TRBJ2-3; a weak D match, TRBD2 (7 bases). Germline V CDR1 and CDR2: LNHDA, SQIVND (reference sequence). The germline V and J ends were trimmed by 4 bases and 5 bases, with 16 bases remaining between them. This CDR3 comprises 15 residues. The CDR3, as DNA: TGTGCCAGTAGTAAGGGAGGGGGGTACCTAGATACGCAGTATTTT. This encodes CASSKGGGYLDTQYF.

This clonotype has ten or more counts. The chain is built from TRBV28 and TRBJ2-7; D is unresolved. This CDR3 is 15 amino acids long. With 5 bases removed from V and 4 bases from J, the gap between germline ends came to 18 bases. Germline V CDR1 and CDR2: MDHEN, SYDVKM. The CDR3: CASSPPRATTYEQYF. DNA of the CDR3: TGTGCCAGCAGTCCCCCCCGAGCCACGACGTACGAGCAGTACTTC.

This clonotype appeared a few times. The V call is TRBV6-2 or TRBV6-3, the J call TRBJ1-1; 8 bases agree with TRBD1. V shed 5 bases, J shed 3 bases, and the junction held 8 bases outside the gene matches. This CDR3 spans 15 amino acids. From germline, CDR1 is MNHEY and CDR2 SVGEGT. The CDR3 bases are TGTGCCAGCAGTCCGCACAGGGGGAGATACACTGAAGCTTTCTTT. Translating gives CASSPHRGRYTEAFF.

The chain recombines TRBV5-5 with TRBJ1-2, with D perhaps matching TRBD1 (5 bases). CDR1 and CDR2 (germline): SGHKS, YYEKEE (reference sequence). The CDR3 has 14 amino acids. Trimming left V 2 bases short and J 2 bases short, with 10 bases between. The CDR3 loop is CASSFMQGNYGYTF. The CDR3 coding sequence is TGTGCCAGCAGCTTCATGCAGGGAAACTATGGCTACACCTTC. Using reference TRBV5-5 and TRBJ1-2 for the parts outside the CDR3, the full variable domain is DAGVTQSPTHLIKTRGQQVTLRCSPISGHKSVSWYQQVLGQGPQFIFQYYEKEERGRGNFPDRFSARQFPNYSSELNVNALLLGDSALYLCASSFMQGNYGYTFGSGTRLTVV.

This clonotype was detected only a few times. The chain joins TRBV7-2 to TRBJ1-4; 9 bases agree with TRBD1. From germline, CDR1 is SGHTA and CDR2 FQGNSA. V shed 5 bases, J shed 8 bases, and the junction held 6 bases outside the gene matches. The CDR3 contains 14 residues. The CDR3 DNA is TGTGCCAGCAGCCGGGGACAGGGAAGGGAAAAACTGTTTTTT. Translating gives CASSRGQGREKLFF. Full variable domain (remainder filled in from reference TRBV7-2 and TRBJ1-4): GAGVSQSPSNKVTEKGKDVELRCDPISGHTALYWYRQSLGQGLEFLIYFQGNSAPDKSGLPSDRFSAERTGGSVSTLTIQRTQQEDSAVYLCASSRGQGREKLFFGSGTQLSVL.

The genes are TRBV7-9 and TRBJ1-2; the D gene is possibly TRBD1 (5 bases). V was cut by 9 bases and J by 4 bases, with 18 bases left in between. Germline CDR1 reads SEHNR; CDR2 reads FQNEAQ (reference sequence). The CDR3 sequence is 14 residues long. CDR3 in amino acids: CARSGGRDPYGYTF. CDR3 coding DNA: TGTGCCAGAAGCGGTGGGAGGGACCCCTATGGCTACACCTTC.

Note on this clonotype: A much larger clone differs from this one at a single base, so this may be a read error. The gene calls are TRBV5-1 and TRBJ2-7; the D gene could be TRBD1 or TRBD2 (7 bases each). Trimming shortened V by 1 base and J by 4 bases, and 15 bases separated the two germline ends. Per the germline V gene, CDR1 is SGHRS and CDR2 is YFSETQ. The CDR3 loop spans 15 amino acids. CDR3 region: CASSLSGGQFYEQYF. The CDR3 DNA follows: TGCGCCAGCAGCTTGTCGGGGGGACAGTTTTACGAGCAGTACTTC.